Shown below are 15 T cell receptor beta chains from a single sample sequenced in a study of cytomegalovirus exposure and HLA in healthy donors. Primers included in the PCR were 60 Vbeta and 13 Jbeta primers. Method: immunoSEQ multiplex PCR; TCRdb's copy keeps in-frame clones and lacks some. The sample carries some 87,000 clones, approximately 65% recorded once. What was sequenced was PBMCs. Receptors were obtained from a woman aged 30 to 39 in good health and CMV-seropositive.

This chain links TRBV18 with TRBJ2-5; D is perhaps TRBD2 (5 bases). V was clipped by 3 bases and J by 1 base, with 12 bases between them. The V gene's germline CDR1 is KGHSH and CDR2 LQKENI. The CDR3 sequence is 15 residues long. The CDR3 loop reads CASSPQGSGQETQYF. The CDR3 nucleotides read TGTGCCAGCTCACCCCAAGGGAGCGGCCAAGAGACCCAGTACTTC.

Details on this clone: One end of the junction varies from germline; a read error may be responsible. The chain employs TRBV19 and TRBJ1-2, with unresolved D. Germline V gene sequence: CDR1 LNHDA, CDR2 SQIVND (reference sequence). This CDR3 region has 14 residues. The CDR3 nucleotides are TGTGCCAGTAGTATCCTCGGAGGGTCCCATGGCTACCCCTTC. This translates into CASSILGGSHGYPF.

The chain joins TRBV18 to TRBJ2-1, with a possible D match to TRBD2 (6 bases). V lost 1 base and J 10 bases, leaving 23 bases between the germline ends. This CDR3 spans 17 amino acids. Germline-derived CDR1 and CDR2 are KGHSH and LQKENI. CDR3: CASSPRASSGKRGEQFF. CDR3 nucleotide sequence: TGTGCCAGCTCACCACGCGCTAGTAGCGGTAAGAGAGGGGAGCAGTTCTTC.

This chain uses TRBV7-8 with TRBJ1-6, with D unclear. The germline gives CDR1 SGHVS, CDR2 FQNEAQ. The V gene lost 4 bases and the J gene lost 10 bases, with 11 bases spanning the gap. The CDR3 loop spans 13 amino acids. The CDR3 coding sequence is TGTGCCAGCAGCTATGGGCGTGAGTCACCCCTCCACTTT. It codes for CASSYGRESPLHF.

This sequence joins TRBV6-6 and TRBJ2-5, with 8 bases fitting TRBD2. Gene TRBJ2-7 matches the end of the DNA better, so the J call may be wrong. This CDR3 comprises 16 residues. CDR1 and CDR2 from the germline V gene are MNHNY and SVGAGI (reference sequence). CDR3 loop: CASSTSSGGAPYEQYF. For the CDR3, the DNA is TGTGCCAGCAGCACGTCATCCGGGGGGGCCCCCTACGAGCAGTACTTC.

This sequence joins TRBV11-2 and TRBJ2-1; no reliable D call. Germline assignment: CDR1 SGHAT and CDR2 FQNNGV. V was pared by 5 bases and J by 4 bases, with 3 bases between. CDR3 length equals 11 residues. In nucleotides, the CDR3 is TGTGCCAGCAGCATATACAATGAGCAGTTCTTC. Translating it yields CASSIYNEQFF.

This clone was counted a few times. V gene TRBV30 combines with J gene TRBJ2-5; 14 nucleotides match TRBD2. This CDR3 is built from 15 residues. The germline gives CDR1 GTSNPN, CDR2 SVGIG (reference sequence). V lost 5 bases, J lost 5 bases, and 7 bases stayed unmatched. The CDR3 region has the DNA TGTGCCTGGGCGACTAGCGGGGGGGCCGCGGAGACCCAGTACTTC. Translation: CAWATSGGAAETQYF.

This chain links TRBV9 with TRBJ2-7, with TRBD2 as a possible D gene (5 bases). Germline CDR1 is SGDLS and CDR2 is YYNGEE. This CDR3 region has 14 residues. V was trimmed by 1 base and J by 0 bases, leaving 8 bases between them. CDR3 protein: CASSVQGSSYEQYF. Here the CDR3 DNA reads TGTGCCAGCAGCGTACAAGGGAGCTCCTACGAGCAGTACTTC.

In DNA form, the CDR3 reads TGCGCCAGCAAGGACAGTTCGTCTGGAAACACCATATATTTT. Encoded protein: CASKDSSSGNTIYF. The V call is TRBV5-1, the J call TRBJ1-3; maybe TRBD1 (6 bases). This CDR3 has 14 residues. Trimming took 6 bases from V and 1 from J, leaving 11 bases between them. Per the germline V gene, CDR1 is SGHRS and CDR2 is YFSETQ.

The chain employs TRBV4-1 and TRBJ2-3; tentative D call: TRBD1 (5 bases). Germline-derived CDR1 and CDR2 are MGHRA and YSYEKL. V lost 0 bases, J lost 6 bases, and 10 bases lay in between. The length of the CDR3 is 14 residues. Here the CDR3 DNA reads TGCGCCAGCAGCCAAGATACAGGCCGGGATACGCAGTATTTT. Amino acids: CASSQDTGRDTQYF.

This clone was picked up a small number of times. The V and J genes are TRBV5-1 and TRBJ1-2; D gene uncertain. Trimming removed 4 bases from V and 1 base from J, with 17 bases in between. The CDR3 is made up of 16 amino acids. Germline assignment: CDR1 SGHRS and CDR2 YFSETQ. CDR3 in amino acids: CASSQNTARLNYGYTF. For the CDR3, the DNA is TGCGCCAGCAGCCAAAACACCGCACGACTTAACTATGGCTACACCTTC. The complete variable domain, with remaining parts taken from reference TRBV5-1 and TRBJ1-2, reads KAGVTQTPRYLIKTRGQQVTLSCSPISGHRSVSWYQQTPGQGLQFLFEYFSETQRNKGNFPGRFSGRQFSNSRSEMNVSTLELGDSALYLCASSQNTARLNYGYTFGSGTRLTVV.

This clone was observed a few times. The chain recombines TRBV6-1 with TRBJ2-1; possible D gene TRBD2, 5 bases. The germline V gene encodes CDR1 MNHNS and CDR2 SASEGT. The CDR3 spans 13 residues. V was shortened by 5 bases and J by 8 bases, with 13 bases between the two germline ends. DNA of the CDR3: TGTGCCAGCAGTTCGGGAAATATATATGAGCAGTTCTTC. Its translation: CASSSGNIYEQFF.

With respect to this clone: Germline and junction disagree at one end, which may indicate a read error. The chain employs TRBV12-5 and TRBJ1-2; 8 nucleotides agree with TRBD1. The CDR3 runs 13 residues. CDR1 is LGHNT, CDR2 FRNRAP, per germline. CDR3 bases: TGTGCTAGTGGTCTACCACAGGGGGTCGGCTACCCCTTC. Protein product: CASGLPQGVGYPF.

The V and J genes are TRBV15 and TRBJ2-1; possibly TRBD2 for D (6 bases). Trimming pared 8 bases from V and 8 bases from J, leaving 13 bases between. The CDR3 is 12 residues long. Germline CDR1 is LNHNV and CDR2 is YYDKDF (reference sequence). In DNA form, the CDR3 reads TGTGCCACCTCCCCGGGCGGGGATGAGCAGTTCTTC. Translated: CATSPGGDEQFF.

The genes are TRBV11-2 and TRBJ1-2; TRBD1 agrees at 8 bases. The CDR3 has 13 residues. Germline V lookup: CDR1 SGHAT, CDR2 FQNNGV. With V trimmed by 7 bases and J by 6 bases, 7 bases remained unmatched. CDR3 residues: CASNPQGEDGYTF. CDR3 in DNA: TGTGCCAGCAACCCACAGGGGGAAGATGGCTACACCTTC.